This T cell receptor beta chain was sequenced during a study of shared T cell receptors in the human thymus. The V gene's germline CDR1 is MNHNS and CDR2 SASEGT. The CDR3 length is 15 residues. The V end was cut by 8 bases, the J end by 5 bases, with 21 bases between. Sequenced by immunoSEQ multiplex PCR; TCRdb stores in-frame clones only, minus some. Among about 730,000 clones listed, around 85% were seen once. The sample was also reused in another study, on human thymus T cells. That source adds: Donors consisted of healthy Finnish infants (having corrective surgery for congenital heart defects). Among unrelated individuals, related research reported thymic repertoires that overlapped highly.

V is TRBV6-1 and J is TRBJ1-1, with unresolved D. Sequenced input: thymocytes. The clonotype was recovered from a girl less than two years old with a congenital heart defect. The DNA for the CDR3 is TGTGCCAGCCGAATTTCCGACGGGGATGGGACTGAAGCTTTCTTT. Translated: CASRISDGDGTEAFF.